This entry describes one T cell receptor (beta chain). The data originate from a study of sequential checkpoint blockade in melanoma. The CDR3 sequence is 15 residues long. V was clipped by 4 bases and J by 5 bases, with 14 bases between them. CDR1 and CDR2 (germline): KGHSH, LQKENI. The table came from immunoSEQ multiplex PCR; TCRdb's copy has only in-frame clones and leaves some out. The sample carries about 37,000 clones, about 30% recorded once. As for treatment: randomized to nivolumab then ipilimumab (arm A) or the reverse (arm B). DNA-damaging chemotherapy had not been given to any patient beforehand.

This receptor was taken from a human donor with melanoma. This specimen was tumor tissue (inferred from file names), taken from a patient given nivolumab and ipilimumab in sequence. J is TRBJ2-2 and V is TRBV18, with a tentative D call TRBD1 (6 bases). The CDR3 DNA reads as TGTGCCAGCTCACAGAACAGGGTCCCTACCGGGGAGCTGTTTTTT. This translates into CASSQNRVPTGELFF.